Below, 22 T cell receptor beta chains from the same sample are listed, as sequenced in a study of blood T cell repertoires in COVID-19. The repertoire was sequenced with immunoSEQ multiplex PCR; TCRdb's copy has only in-frame clones and lacks some. The profile shows more than 45,000 clones, roughly nine tenths of them singletons. Sequences were obtained from peripheral blood. These receptors all come from a human donor in a cohort sampled during active COVID-19.

The rearrangement joins TRBV5-1 to TRBJ2-7; TRBD2 matches at 7 bases. The CDR3 loop spans 14 amino acids. V trimming: 6 bases; J trimming: 7 bases; junction bases outside the gene matches: 13. Per the germline V gene, CDR1 is SGHRS and CDR2 is YFSETQ. Here the CDR3 DNA reads TGCGCCAGCAAACCCGAGGCGGGGGTCGGGGAGCAGTACTTC. It yields the protein CASKPEAGVGEQYF.

The rearrangement links TRBV9 to TRBJ1-1; TRBD1 agrees at 7 bases. CDR1 and CDR2 from the germline V gene are SGDLS and YYNGEE. V shed 1 base and J 5 bases; nucleotides not matched to a gene: 5. The CDR3 covers 14 residues. The CDR3 bases are TGTGCCAGCAGCGTAACGAGGGGGCCTACTGAAGCTTTCTTT. Its protein is CASSVTRGPTEAFF.

This chain uses TRBV19 with TRBJ2-3; maybe TRBD2 (6 bases). Germline V gene sequence: CDR1 LNHDA, CDR2 SQIVND (reference sequence). The CDR3 is made up of 13 amino acids. Trimming pared 7 bases from V and 6 bases from J, leaving 14 bases between. The CDR3 DNA sequence: TGTGCCAGTACCTTGGGGGGAACGGATACGCAGTATTTT. Amino acids: CASTLGGTDTQYF.

The CDR3, as DNA: TGTGCCAGCAGCTTAATAGGCAGACCAGGAGATACGCAGTATTTT. This sequence encodes CASSLIGRPGDTQYF. The rearrangement uses TRBV7-9 and TRBJ2-3; D is unclear. Trimming shortened V by 2 bases and J by 5 bases, and 14 bases separated the two germline ends. The V gene's germline CDR1 is SEHNR and CDR2 FQNEAQ (reference sequence). This CDR3 is built from 15 residues.

CDR3 sequence (DNA): TGTGCCAGCAGCATCCCTACAGGGCGCGAGCAGTACGTC. The encoded protein is CASSIPTGREQYV. V gene TRBV6-2 or TRBV6-3 combines with J gene TRBJ2-7, with a tentative D call TRBD1 (6 bases). V was trimmed by 6 bases and J by 6 bases, leaving 15 bases between them. There are 13 residues in the CDR3. CDR1 is MNHEY, CDR2 SVGEGT, per germline.

V gene TRBV19 combines with J gene TRBJ2-5; 7 nucleotides agree with TRBD1. J gave up 9 bases and V 8 bases, and 9 bases lay outside the gene matches. This CDR3 spans 12 amino acids. CDR1 and CDR2 from the germline V gene are LNHDA and SQIVND (reference sequence). CDR3 loop: CASSDRVGAQYF. In nucleotides, the CDR3 is TGTGCCAGTTCCGACAGGGTCGGGGCCCAGTACTTC.

The DNA for the CDR3 is TGCGCCAGTGGAGCGGGTCCGAACACCGGGGAGCTGTTTTTT. It is translated as CASGAGPNTGELFF. J is TRBJ2-2 and V is TRBV5-1, with D possibly matching TRBD2 (6 bases). Trimming stripped 8 bases from V and 0 bases from J, with 11 bases between. Germline V gene sequence: CDR1 SGHRS, CDR2 YFSETQ. This CDR3 contains 14 residues.

The V and J genes are TRBV7-2 and TRBJ2-2; perhaps TRBD2 as D (6 bases). The CDR3 runs 14 residues. Per germline, CDR1 SGHTA and CDR2 FQGNSA. Trimming left V 3 bases short and J 6 bases short, with 11 bases between. The CDR3 spells CASSLDGGPGELFF. The CDR3 region has the DNA TGTGCCAGCAGCTTGGACGGGGGACCCGGGGAGCTGTTTTTT.

The rearrangement joins TRBV7-7 to TRBJ2-2; TRBD2 matches at 8 bases. This CDR3 has 16 amino acids. Germline assignment: CDR1 SSHAT and CDR2 FNYEAQ (reference sequence). V lost 5 bases to trimming and J lost 5 bases; unmatched junction nucleotides: 10. The CDR3 bases are TGTGCCAGCAGCCCTTTAGCGGGGTCGGGGACCGGGGAGCTGTTTTTT. Amino acid sequence: CASSPLAGSGTGELFF.

This chain joins TRBV7-3 and TRBJ2-5; TRBD1 matches 8 bases. V lost 5 bases, J lost 5 bases, and 10 bases stayed unmatched. Germline CDR1 SGHTA, CDR2 FQGTGA. The CDR3 runs 15 residues. CDR3 in amino acids: CASSPNIDRGETQYF. The CDR3 DNA reads as TGTGCCAGCAGCCCTAATATTGACAGGGGCGAGACCCAGTACTTC.

The chain joins TRBV5-1 to TRBJ1-3, with a tentative D call TRBD1 (5 bases). The CDR3 is 16 residues long. Deletions cut 4 bases from V and 4 bases from J, with 18 bases between. From germline, CDR1 is SGHRS and CDR2 YFSETQ. This CDR3 reads CASSEGARGGGNTIYF. CDR3 DNA sequence: TGCGCCAGCAGCGAAGGAGCCCGGGGGGGAGGAAACACCATATATTTT. Full variable domain (rest looked up from reference TRBV5-1 and TRBJ1-3): KAGVTQTPRYLIKTRGQQVTLSCSPISGHRSVSWYQQTPGQGLQFLFEYFSETQRNKGNFPGRFSGRQFSNSRSEMNVSTLELGDSALYLCASSEGARGGGNTIYFGEGSWLTVV.

The rearrangement links TRBV30 to TRBJ2-3, with 9 bases aligning to TRBD1. The CDR3 sequence is 17 residues long. With V trimmed by 3 bases and J by 0 bases, 10 bases remained unmatched. The V gene's germline CDR1 is GTSNPN and CDR2 SVGIG (reference sequence). In DNA form, the CDR3 reads TGTGCCTGGAGGGACAGGGGTACTCCTACTAGCACAGATACGCAGTATTTT. Protein: CAWRDRGTPTSTDTQYF.

V usage is TRBV7-6 and J usage is TRBJ2-5, with TRBD2 matching over 9 bases. Germline V gene lookup returns CDR1 SGHVS and CDR2 FNYEAQ. The J segment lost 4 bases and the V segment lost 5 bases, leaving 8 bases of the junction unmatched. This CDR3 has 15 amino acids. The CDR3 DNA sequence: TGTGCCAGCAGCCCCAGCGGGGGGAGGGGAGAGACCCAGTACTTC. Its translation: CASSPSGGRGETQYF.

This sequence joins TRBV5-5 and TRBJ2-4, with D perhaps TRBD2 (6 bases). CDR1 is SGHKS and CDR2 is YYEKEE in the germline V gene (reference sequence). This CDR3 region has 11 residues. V lost 3 bases and J 9 bases, leaving 7 bases between the germline ends. This chain's CDR3 is CASSWRGIQYF. The CDR3 DNA sequence: TGTGCCAGCAGCTGGAGGGGCATTCAGTACTTC.

The CDR3 is CATSRSGDNSPLHF. CDR3 DNA: TGTGCCACCAGTCGGTCGGGGGACAATTCACCCCTCCACTTT. This chain links TRBV24-1 with TRBJ1-6; possibly TRBD1 for D (5 bases). Looked up from germline, CDR1 is KGHDR and CDR2 is SFDVKD. The CDR3 contains 14 residues. V dropped 6 bases and J dropped 7 bases, with 12 bases sitting between them.

The chain employs TRBV5-6 and TRBJ2-1; 16 bases line up with TRBD2. V trimming: 6 bases; J trimming: 14 bases; junction bases outside the gene matches: 11. The CDR3 is 15 amino acids. Germline CDR1 reads SGHDT; CDR2 reads YYEEEE. The CDR3 DNA sequence: TGTGCCAGCAATCCGGGACTAGCGGGGGGGCCGGGAAAGTTCTTC. It encodes CASNPGLAGGPGKFF. The whole variable domain, filled in from reference TRBV5-6 and TRBJ2-1, reads DAGVTQSPTHLIKTRGQQVTLRCSPKSGHDTVSWYQQALGQGPQFIFQYYEEEERQRGNFPDRFSGHQFPNYSSELNVNALLLGDSALYLCASNPGLAGGPGKFFGPGTRLTVL.

The chain joins TRBV19 to TRBJ2-1, with D uncertain. CDR3 length equals 15 residues. Per the germline V gene, CDR1 is LNHDA and CDR2 is SQIVND (reference sequence). V was cut by 9 bases and J by 0 bases, with 15 bases left in between. CDR3 residues: CASAESLGSYNEQFF. In nucleotides, the CDR3 is TGTGCCAGCGCGGAGTCCTTGGGCTCCTACAATGAGCAGTTCTTC.

The genes are TRBV7-8 and TRBJ2-1; 8 bases agree with TRBD2. Germline loops: CDR1 SGHVS, CDR2 FQNEAQ. CDR3 size: 15 residues. With 1 base clipped from V and 9 bases from J, the junction kept 8 bases outside the gene matches. The CDR3 region is CASSLGGTRRSEQFF. Written as DNA, the CDR3 is TGTGCCAGCAGCTTAGGGGGGACTAGGAGGAGTGAGCAGTTCTTC.

The chain uses TRBV24-1 and TRBJ2-1, with D perhaps TRBD2 (6 bases). This CDR3 contains 13 residues. Germline V lookup: CDR1 KGHDR, CDR2 SFDVKD. V was pared by 7 bases and J by 8 bases, with 14 bases between. In DNA form, the CDR3 reads TGTGCCACCAGGGAGGGGCCTACGGATGAGCAGTTCTTC. Its translation: CATREGPTDEQFF.

This clone came up a few times. This chain links TRBV7-9 with TRBJ1-5; 8 nucleotides line up with TRBD1. Losses at the gene ends were 1 base for V and 2 bases for J; bases not matched to a gene: 7. CDR1 and CDR2 from the germline V gene are SEHNR and FQNEAQ (reference sequence). This CDR3 is 17 amino acids long. Here the CDR3 reads CASSLGTGREGNQPQHF. The CDR3 DNA sequence: TGTGCCAGCAGCTTAGGGACAGGGAGGGAGGGCAATCAGCCCCAGCATTTT.

The rearrangement links TRBV10-3 to TRBJ2-1, with a weak D call TRBD2 (5 bases). Trimming pared 11 bases from V and 7 bases from J, leaving 21 bases between. CDR3 length: 14 amino acids. The germline V gene has CDR1 ENHRY and CDR2 SYGVKD. The CDR3 protein is CASSPESGTNEQFF. The CDR3 nucleotides are TGTGCCTCCTCCCCGGAGTCGGGAACTAATGAGCAGTTCTTC.

The chain carries TRBV11-2 and TRBJ1-5; D not certain. The germline V and J ends were trimmed by 5 bases and 5 bases, with 13 bases remaining between them. In germline, CDR1 is SGHAT, CDR2 FQNNGV. CDR3 length: 14 amino acids. The CDR3, as DNA: TGTGCCAGCAGCCTCTCGACGGGAGATCAGCCCCAGCATTTT. It codes for CASSLSTGDQPQHF. Combining the CDR3 with reference TRBV11-2 and TRBJ1-5 gives the whole variable domain EAGVAQSPRYKIIEKRQSVAFWCNPISGHATLYWYQQILGQGPKLLIQFQNNGVVDDSQLPKDRFSAERLKGVDSTLKIQPAKLEDSAVYLCASSLSTGDQPQHFGDGTRLSIL.